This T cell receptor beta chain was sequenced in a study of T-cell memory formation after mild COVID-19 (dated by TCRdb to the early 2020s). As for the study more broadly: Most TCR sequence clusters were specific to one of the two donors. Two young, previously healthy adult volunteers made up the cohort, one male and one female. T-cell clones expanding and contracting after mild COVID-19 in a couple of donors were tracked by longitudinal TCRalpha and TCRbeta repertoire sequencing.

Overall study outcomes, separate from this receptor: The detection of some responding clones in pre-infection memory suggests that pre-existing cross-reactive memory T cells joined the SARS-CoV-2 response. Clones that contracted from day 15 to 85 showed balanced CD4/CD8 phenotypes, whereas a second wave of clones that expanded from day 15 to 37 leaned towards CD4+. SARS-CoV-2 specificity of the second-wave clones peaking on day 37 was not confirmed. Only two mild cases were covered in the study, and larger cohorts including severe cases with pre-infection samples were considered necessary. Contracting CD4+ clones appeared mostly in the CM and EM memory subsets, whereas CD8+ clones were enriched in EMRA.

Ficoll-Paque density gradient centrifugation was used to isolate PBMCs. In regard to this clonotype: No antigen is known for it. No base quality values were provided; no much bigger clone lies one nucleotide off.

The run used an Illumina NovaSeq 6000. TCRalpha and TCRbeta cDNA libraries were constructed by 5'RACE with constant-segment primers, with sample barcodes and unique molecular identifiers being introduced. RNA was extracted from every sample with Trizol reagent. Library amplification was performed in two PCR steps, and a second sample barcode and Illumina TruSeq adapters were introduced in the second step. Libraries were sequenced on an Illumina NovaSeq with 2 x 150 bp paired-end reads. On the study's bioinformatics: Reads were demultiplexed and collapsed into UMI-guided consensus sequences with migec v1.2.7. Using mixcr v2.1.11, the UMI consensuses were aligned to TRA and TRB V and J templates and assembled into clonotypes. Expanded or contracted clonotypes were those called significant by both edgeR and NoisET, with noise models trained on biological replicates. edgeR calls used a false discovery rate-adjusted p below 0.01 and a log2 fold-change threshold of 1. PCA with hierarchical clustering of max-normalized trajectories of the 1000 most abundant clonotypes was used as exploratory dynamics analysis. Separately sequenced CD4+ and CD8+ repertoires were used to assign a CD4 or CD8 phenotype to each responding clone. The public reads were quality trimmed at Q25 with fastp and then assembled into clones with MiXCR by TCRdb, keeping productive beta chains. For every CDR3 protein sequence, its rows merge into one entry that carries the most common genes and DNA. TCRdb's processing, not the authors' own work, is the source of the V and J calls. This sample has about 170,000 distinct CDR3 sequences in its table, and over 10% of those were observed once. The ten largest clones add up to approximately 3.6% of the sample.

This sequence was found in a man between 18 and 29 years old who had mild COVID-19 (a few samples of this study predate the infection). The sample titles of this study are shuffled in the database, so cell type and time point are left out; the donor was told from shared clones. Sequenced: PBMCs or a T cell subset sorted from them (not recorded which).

The nucleotide sequence reads as follows: TGCAGTGCTACGATTCCCGGGACAGGAGGGGAGACCCAGTACTTC. It is translated as CSATIPGTGGETQYF. The rearranged chain carries TRBV20-1 and TRBJ2-5; 8 central nucleotides agree with TRBD1. Spanning cysteine to phenylalanine, the CDR3 consists of 15 amino acids. The read is trimmed to its CDR3 DNA, 45 bases read in frame from base 1. The germline V gene (reference sequence) yields DFQATT for CDR1 and SNEGSKA for CDR2. V is cut back by 4 bases and J by 5 bases, with 12 bases in the junction unmatched.